Below, one TCR beta chain is given with its context. Antigen: not known. The data are from a study of beta chain features in type 1 diabetes. Whole-study results and caveats: Compared to healthy donors, patients appeared to have naive, central memory and Treg TCRB repertoires that were more alike. People with Type 1 diabetes carried modestly yet significantly shorter TCRB CDR3s in all four CD4+ subsets.

The germline V gene encodes CDR1 SEHNR and CDR2 FQNEAQ (reference sequence). V was shortened by 5 bases and J by 2 bases, with 13 bases between the two germline ends. The CDR3 consists of 14 residues. Blood was collected once per donor into heparin, averaging about 116 mL. Via the markers CD45RO/CCR7/CD25/CD127/CD95/CD27, stem cell-like memory, regulatory, central memory and naive CD4+ cells were sorted. Every isolated RNA sample was fully reverse transcribed, so sequencing captured expressed TCRB transcripts. Assay: immunoSEQ multiplex PCR; the TCRdb copy retains only in-frame clones and omits some. The table includes roughly 280,000 clones, roughly 25% detected once.

Sequenced input: naive CD4+ T cells from blood. The sequence came from a woman in her twenties or thirties with type 1 diabetes. This chain uses TRBV7-9 with TRBJ2-7; D is possibly TRBD1 (6 bases). The CDR3 loop reads CASSRDRTTYEQYF. CDR3 DNA sequence: TGTGCCAGCAGCCGAGACAGGACGACCTACGAGCAGTACTTC.